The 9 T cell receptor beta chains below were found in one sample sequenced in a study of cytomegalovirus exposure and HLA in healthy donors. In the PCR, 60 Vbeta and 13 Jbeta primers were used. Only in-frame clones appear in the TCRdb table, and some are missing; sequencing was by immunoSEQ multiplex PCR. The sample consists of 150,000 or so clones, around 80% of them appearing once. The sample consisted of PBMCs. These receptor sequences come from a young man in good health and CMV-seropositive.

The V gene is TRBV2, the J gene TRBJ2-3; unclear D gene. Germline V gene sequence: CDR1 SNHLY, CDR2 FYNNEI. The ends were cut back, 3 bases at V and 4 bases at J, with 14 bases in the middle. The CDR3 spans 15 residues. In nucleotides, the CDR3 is TGTGCCAGCAGTGATCTCGAGTCCAAAGCAGATACGCAGTATTTT. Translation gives CASSDLESKADTQYF.

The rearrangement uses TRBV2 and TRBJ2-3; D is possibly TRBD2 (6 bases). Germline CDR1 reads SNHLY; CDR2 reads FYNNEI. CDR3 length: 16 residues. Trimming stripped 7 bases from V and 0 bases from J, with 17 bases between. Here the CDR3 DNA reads TGTGCCAGCACCACCTTCTCTAGCGCTAGCACAGATACGCAGTATTTT. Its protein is CASTTFSSASTDTQYF.

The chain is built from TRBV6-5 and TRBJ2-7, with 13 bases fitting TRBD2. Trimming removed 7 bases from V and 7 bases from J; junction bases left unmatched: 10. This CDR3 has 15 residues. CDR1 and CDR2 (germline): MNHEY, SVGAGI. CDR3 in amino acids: CASTRTSGRAGEQYF. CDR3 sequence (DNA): TGTGCCAGCACCCGAACTAGCGGGAGGGCTGGTGAGCAGTACTTC.

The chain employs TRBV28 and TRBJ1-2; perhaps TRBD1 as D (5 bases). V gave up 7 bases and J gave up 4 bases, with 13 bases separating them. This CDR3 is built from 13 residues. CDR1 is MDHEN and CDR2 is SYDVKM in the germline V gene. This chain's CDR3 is CASKSGSGYGYTF. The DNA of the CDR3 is TGTGCCAGCAAATCAGGGTCAGGCTATGGCTACACCTTC.

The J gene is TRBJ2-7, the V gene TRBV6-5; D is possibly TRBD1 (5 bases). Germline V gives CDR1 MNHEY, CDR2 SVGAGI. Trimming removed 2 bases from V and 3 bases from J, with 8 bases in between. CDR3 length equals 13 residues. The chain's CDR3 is CASSYGANYEQYF. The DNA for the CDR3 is TGTGCCAGCAGTTACGGGGCTAACTACGAGCAGTACTTC.

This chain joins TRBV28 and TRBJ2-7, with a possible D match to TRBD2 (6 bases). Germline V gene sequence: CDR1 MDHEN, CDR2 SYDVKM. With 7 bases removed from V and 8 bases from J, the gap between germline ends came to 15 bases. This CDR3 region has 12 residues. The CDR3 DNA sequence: TGTGCCAGCATCTCCTTGGGGGGTAAGCAGTACTTC. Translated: CASISLGGKQYF.

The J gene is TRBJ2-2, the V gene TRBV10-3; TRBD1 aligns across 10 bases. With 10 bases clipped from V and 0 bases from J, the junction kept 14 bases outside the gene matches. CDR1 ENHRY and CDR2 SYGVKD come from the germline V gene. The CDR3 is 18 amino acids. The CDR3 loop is CATEIDPGQGANTGELFF. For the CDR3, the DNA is TGTGCCACCGAGATCGACCCAGGACAGGGGGCGAACACCGGGGAGCTGTTTTTT.

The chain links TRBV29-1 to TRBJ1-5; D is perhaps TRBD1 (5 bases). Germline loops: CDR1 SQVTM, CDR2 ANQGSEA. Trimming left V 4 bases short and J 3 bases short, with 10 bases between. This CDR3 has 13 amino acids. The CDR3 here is CSVVSGFNQPQHF. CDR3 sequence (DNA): TGCAGCGTTGTCTCAGGGTTCAATCAGCCCCAGCATTTT.

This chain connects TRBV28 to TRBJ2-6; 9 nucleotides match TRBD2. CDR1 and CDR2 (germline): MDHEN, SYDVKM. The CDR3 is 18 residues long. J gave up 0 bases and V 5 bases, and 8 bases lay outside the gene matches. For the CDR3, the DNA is TGTGCCAGCAGTCCCCTGACTAGCGGAGCCTCTGGGGCCAACGTCCTGACTTTC. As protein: CASSPLTSGASGANVLTF.